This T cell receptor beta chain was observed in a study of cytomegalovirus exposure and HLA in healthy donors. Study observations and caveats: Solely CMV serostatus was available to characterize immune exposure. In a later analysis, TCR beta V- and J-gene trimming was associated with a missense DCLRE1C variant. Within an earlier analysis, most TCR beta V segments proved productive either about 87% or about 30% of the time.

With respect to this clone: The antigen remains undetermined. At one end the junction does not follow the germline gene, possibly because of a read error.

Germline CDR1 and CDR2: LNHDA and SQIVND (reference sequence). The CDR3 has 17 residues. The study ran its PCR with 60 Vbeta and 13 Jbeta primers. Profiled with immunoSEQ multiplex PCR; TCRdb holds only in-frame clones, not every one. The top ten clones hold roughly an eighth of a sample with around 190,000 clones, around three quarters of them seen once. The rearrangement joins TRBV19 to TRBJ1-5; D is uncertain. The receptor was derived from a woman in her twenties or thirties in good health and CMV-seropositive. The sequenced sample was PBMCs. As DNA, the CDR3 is TGTGCCAGTAGTATAGATCTGGCTGGATATAGCAATCAGCTCCAGCATTTT. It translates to CASSIDLAGYSNQLQHF.